What follows describes a single T cell receptor beta chain. The antigen remains unidentified. CDR3 size: 15 residues. With V trimmed by 1 base and J by 7 bases, 4 bases remained unmatched. Germline-derived CDR1 and CDR2 are ENHRY and SYGVKD. The data derive from a study of PD-1 blockade in classical Hodgkin lymphoma. Looking at the study overall: On a schedule of every 2 weeks, patients received nivolumab 3 mg/kg intravenously.

Every patient experienced relapse after autologous stem cell transplantation, and brentuximab vedotin exposure varied. TCRdb keeps only in-frame clones here, not all; method: immunoSEQ multiplex PCR. The data show 75,000 to 100,000 clones, 75% to 85% seen once. General study results and limits: Whoever responded completely had baseline diversity much like that seen in newly diagnosed patients. A significant rise in TCR diversity by C4D1 was seen for CD4+ but not CD8+ cells. Patients were excluded if nivolumab began under 1 year after ASCT (the autologous transplant).

The sequence was collected from a human donor with classical Hodgkin lymphoma. The source material was peripheral blood mononuclear cells (PBMCs), sampled before the second cycle of nivolumab. The chain uses TRBV10-3 and TRBJ1-2; 12 positions agree with TRBD1. The CDR3 nucleotides are TGTGCCATCAGTGAGTTGGGACAGGGGGCGAGTGGCTACACCTTC. Translation gives CAISELGQGASGYTF.